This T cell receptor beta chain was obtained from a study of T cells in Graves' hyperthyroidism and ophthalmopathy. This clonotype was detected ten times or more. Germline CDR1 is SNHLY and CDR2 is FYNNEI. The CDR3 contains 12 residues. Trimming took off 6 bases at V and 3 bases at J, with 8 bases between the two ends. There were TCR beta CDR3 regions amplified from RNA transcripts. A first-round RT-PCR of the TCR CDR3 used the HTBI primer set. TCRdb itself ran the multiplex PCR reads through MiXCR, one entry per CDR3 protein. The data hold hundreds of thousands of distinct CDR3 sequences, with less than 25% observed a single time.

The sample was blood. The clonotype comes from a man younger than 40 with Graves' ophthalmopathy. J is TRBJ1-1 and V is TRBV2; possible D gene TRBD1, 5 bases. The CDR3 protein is CASRGTDTEAFF. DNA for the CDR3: TGTGCCAGCAGGGGGACCGACACTGAAGCTTTCTTT.